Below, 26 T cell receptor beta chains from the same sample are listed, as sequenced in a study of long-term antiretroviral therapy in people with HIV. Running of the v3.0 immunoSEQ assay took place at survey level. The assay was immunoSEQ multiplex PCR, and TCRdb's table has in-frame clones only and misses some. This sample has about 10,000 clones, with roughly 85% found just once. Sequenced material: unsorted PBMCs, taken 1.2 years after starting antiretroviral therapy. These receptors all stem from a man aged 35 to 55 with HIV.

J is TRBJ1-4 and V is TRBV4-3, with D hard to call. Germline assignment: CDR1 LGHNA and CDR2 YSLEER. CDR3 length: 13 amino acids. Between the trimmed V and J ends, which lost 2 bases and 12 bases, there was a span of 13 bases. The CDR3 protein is CASSQSLSGELFF. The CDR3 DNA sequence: TGCGCCAGCAGCCAATCTCTTTCCGGGGAACTGTTTTTT.

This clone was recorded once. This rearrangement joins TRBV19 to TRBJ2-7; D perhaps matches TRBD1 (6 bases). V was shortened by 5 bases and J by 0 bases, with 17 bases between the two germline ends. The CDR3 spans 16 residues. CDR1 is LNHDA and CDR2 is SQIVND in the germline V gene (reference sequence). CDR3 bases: TGTGCCAGTAGTCCGAACAGGGCAAGGAGCTCCTACGAGCAGTACTTC. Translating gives CASSPNRARSSYEQYF.

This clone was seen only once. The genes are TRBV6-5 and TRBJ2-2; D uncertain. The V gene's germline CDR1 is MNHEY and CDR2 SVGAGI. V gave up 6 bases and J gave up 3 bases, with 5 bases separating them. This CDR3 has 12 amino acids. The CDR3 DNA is TGTGCCAGCAGATCCTACACCGGGGAGCTGTTTTTT. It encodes CASRSYTGELFF.

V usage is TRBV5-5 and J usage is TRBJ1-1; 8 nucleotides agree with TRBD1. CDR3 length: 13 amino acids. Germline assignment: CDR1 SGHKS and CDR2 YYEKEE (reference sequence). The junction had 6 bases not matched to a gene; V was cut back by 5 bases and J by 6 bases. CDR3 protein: CASSMTGAPEAFF. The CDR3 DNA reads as TGTGCCAGCAGTATGACAGGGGCCCCTGAAGCTTTCTTT.

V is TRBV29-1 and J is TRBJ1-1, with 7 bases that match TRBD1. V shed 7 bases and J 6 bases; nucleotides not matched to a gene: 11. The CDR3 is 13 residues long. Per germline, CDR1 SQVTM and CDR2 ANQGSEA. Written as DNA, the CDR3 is TGCAGCGCCCAACAGGGGCGAGGAGCTGAAGCTTTCTTT. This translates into CSAQQGRGAEAFF.

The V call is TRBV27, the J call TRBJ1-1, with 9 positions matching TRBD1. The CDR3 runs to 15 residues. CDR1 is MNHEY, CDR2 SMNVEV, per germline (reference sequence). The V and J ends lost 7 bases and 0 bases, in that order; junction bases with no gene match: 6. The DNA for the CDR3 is TGTGCCAGCAACTCCGGGACAGGGTTGAACACTGAAGCTTTCTTT. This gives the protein CASNSGTGLNTEAFF.

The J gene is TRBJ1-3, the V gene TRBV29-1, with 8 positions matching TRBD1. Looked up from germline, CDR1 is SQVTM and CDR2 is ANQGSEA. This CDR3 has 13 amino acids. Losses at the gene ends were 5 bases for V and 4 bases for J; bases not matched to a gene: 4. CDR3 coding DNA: TGCAGCGTTCTGACAGGGGCGGGAAACACCATATATTTT. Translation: CSVLTGAGNTIYF.

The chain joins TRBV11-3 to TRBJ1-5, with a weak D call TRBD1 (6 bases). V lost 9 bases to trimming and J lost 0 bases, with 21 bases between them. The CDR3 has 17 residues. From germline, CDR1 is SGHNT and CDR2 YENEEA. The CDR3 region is CARIDPGQTYSNQPQHF. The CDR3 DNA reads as TGTGCCAGGATAGACCCCGGACAGACTTATAGCAATCAGCCCCAGCATTTT. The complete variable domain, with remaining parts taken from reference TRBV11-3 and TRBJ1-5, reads EAGVVQSPRYKIIEKKQPVAFWCNPISGHNTLYWYLQNLGQGPELLIRYENEEAVDDSQLPKDRFSAERLKGVDSTLKIQPAELGDSAVYLCARIDPGQTYSNQPQHFGDGTRLSIL.

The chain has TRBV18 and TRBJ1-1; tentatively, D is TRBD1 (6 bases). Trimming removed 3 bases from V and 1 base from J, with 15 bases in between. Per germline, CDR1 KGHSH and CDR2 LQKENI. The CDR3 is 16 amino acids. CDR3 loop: CASSPQRGGKNTEAFF. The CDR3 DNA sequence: TGTGCCAGCTCACCCCAACGAGGGGGGAAGAACACTGAAGCTTTCTTT. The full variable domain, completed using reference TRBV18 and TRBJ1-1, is NAGVMQNPRHLVRRRGQEARLRCSPMKGHSHVYWYRQLPEEGLKFMVYLQKENIIDESGMPKERFSAEFPKEGPSILRIQQVVRGDSAAYFCASSPQRGGKNTEAFFGQGTRLTVV.

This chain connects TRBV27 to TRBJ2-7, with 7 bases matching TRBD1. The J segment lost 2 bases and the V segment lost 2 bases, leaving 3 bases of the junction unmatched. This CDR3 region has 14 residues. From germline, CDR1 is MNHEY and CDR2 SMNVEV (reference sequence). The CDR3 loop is CASSLGQGAYEQYF. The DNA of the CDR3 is TGTGCCAGCAGTTTAGGGCAGGGGGCCTACGAGCAGTACTTC.

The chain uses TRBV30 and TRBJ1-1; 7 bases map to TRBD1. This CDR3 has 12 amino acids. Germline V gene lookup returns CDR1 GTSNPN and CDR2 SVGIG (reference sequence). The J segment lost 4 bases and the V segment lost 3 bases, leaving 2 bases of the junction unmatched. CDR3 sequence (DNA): TGTGCCTGGAGCACAGGGGCCACTGAAGCTTTCTTT. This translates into CAWSTGATEAFF.

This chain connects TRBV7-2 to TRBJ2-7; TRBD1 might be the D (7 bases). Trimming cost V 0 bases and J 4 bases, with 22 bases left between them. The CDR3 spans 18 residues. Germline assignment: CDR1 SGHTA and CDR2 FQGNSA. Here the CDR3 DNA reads TGTGCCAGCAGCTTAGCGCTATCGGGGGAACAGGGGCAATACGAGCAGTACTTC. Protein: CASSLALSGEQGQYEQYF. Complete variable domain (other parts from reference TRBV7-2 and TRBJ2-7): GAGVSQSPSNKVTEKGKDVELRCDPISGHTALYWYRQSLGQGLEFLIYFQGNSAPDKSGLPSDRFSAERTGGSVSTLTIQRTQQEDSAVYLCASSLALSGEQGQYEQYFGPGTRLTVT.

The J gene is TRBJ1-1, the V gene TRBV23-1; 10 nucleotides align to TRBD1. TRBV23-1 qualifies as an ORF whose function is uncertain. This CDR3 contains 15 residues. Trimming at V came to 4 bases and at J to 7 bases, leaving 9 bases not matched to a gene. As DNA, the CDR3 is TGCGCCAGCAGTCCGCCGGGACAGGGGTGTAGTGAAGCTTTCTTT. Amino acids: CASSPPGQGCSEAFF.

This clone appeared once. The CDR3 region has the DNA TGCGCCAGCAGCCAAGATCAGCGCACAGATACGCAGTATTTT. This codes for CASSQDQRTDTQYF. The J gene is TRBJ2-3, the V gene TRBV4-3, with no clear D. This CDR3 region has 14 residues. Looked up from germline, CDR1 is LGHNA and CDR2 is YSLEER. V lost 0 bases to trimming and J lost 1 base, with 5 bases between them.

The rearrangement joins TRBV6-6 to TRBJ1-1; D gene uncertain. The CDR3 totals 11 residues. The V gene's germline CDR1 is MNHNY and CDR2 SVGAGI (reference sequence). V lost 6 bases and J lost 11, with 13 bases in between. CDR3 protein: CASRGFEWAFF. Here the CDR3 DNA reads TGTGCCAGCAGGGGCTTTGAGTGGGCTTTCTTT.

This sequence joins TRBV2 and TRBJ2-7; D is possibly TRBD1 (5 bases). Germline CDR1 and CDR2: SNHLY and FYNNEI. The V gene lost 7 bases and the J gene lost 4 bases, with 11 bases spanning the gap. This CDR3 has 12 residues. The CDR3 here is CASTATAYEQYF. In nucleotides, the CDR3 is TGTGCCAGCACGGCGACAGCATACGAGCAGTACTTC.

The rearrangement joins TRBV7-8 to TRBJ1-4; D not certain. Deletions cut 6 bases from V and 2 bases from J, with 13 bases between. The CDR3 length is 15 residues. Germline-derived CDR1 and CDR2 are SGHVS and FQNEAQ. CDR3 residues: CASSSRRATNEKLFF. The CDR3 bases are TGTGCCAGCAGTTCAAGGAGGGCCACTAATGAAAAACTGTTTTTT.

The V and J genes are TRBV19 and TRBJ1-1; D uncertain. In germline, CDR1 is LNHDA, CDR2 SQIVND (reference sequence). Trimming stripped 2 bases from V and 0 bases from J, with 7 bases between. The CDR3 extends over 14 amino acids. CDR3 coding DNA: TGTGCCAGTAGTATATTCCAGATGAACACTGAAGCTTTCTTT. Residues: CASSIFQMNTEAFF.

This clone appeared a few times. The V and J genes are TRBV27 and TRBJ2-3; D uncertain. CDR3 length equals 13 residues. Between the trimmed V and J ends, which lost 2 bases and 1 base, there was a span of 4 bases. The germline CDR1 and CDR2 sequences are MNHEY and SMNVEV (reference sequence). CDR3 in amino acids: CASSLAGTDTQYF. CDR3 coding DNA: TGTGCCAGCAGTTTAGCTGGCACAGATACGCAGTATTTT.

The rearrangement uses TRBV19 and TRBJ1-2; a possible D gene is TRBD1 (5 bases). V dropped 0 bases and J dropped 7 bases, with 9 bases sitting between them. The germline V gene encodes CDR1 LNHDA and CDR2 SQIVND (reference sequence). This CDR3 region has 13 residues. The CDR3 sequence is CASSIDLDSGYTF. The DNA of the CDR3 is TGTGCCAGTAGTATAGATCTAGACAGTGGCTACACCTTC.

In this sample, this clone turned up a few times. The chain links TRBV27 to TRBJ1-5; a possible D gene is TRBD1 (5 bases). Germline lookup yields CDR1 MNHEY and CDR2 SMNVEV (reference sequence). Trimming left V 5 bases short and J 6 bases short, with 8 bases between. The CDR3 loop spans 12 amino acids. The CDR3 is CASSTGGQPQHF. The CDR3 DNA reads TGTGCCAGCAGTACGGGGGGTCAGCCCCAGCATTTT.

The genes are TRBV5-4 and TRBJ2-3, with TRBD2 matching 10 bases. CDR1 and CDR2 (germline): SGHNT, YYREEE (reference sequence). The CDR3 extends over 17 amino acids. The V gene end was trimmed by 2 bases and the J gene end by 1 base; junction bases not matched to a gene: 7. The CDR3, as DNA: TGTGCCAGCAGCTTCGCAAGCGGGGGGGTGGGCACAGATACGCAGTATTTT. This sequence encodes CASSFASGGVGTDTQYF.

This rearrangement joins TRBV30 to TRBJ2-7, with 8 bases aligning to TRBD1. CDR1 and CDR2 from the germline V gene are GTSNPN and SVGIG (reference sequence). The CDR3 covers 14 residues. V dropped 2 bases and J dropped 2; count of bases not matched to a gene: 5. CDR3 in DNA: TGTGCCTGGAGTATGGGGACAGGAACCTACGAGCAGTACTTC. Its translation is CAWSMGTGTYEQYF.

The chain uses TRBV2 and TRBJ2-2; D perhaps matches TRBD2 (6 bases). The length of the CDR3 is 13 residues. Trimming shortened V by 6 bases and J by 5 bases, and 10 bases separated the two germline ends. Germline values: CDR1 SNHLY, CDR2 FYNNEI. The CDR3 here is CASSETSTGELFF. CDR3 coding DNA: TGTGCCAGCAGCGAGACTAGTACCGGGGAGCTGTTTTTT.

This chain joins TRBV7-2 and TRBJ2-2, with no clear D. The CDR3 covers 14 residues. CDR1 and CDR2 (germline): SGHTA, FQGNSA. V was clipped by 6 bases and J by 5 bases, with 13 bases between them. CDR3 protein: CASSHYQLTGELFF. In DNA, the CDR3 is TGTGCCAGCAGTCATTATCAGCTGACCGGGGAGCTGTTTTTT.

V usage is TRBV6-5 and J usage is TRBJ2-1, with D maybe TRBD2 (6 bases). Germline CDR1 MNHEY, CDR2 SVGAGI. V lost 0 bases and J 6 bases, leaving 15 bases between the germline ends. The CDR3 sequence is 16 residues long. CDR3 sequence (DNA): TGTGCCAGCAGTTACTCCCGGACGGGGGTAGGCAATGAGCAGTTCTTC. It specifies CASSYSRTGVGNEQFF.